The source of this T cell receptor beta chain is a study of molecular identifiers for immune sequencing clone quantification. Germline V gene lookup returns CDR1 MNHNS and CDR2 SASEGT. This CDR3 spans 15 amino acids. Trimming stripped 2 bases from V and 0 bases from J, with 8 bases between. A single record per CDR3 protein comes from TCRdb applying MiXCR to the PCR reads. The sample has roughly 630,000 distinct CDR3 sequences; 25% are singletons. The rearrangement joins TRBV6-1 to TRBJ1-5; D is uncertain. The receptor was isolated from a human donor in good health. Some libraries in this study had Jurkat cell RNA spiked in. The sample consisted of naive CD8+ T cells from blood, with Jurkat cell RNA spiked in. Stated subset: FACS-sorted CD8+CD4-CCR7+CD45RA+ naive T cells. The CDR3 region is CASSEWGYSNQPQHF. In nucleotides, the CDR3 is TGTGCCAGCAGTGAATGGGGATATAGCAATCAGCCCCAGCATTTT.